This T cell receptor beta chain was identified during a study of blood T cell repertoires in COVID-19. About the study: Samples came from the United States, Italy and Spain, spanning acute and convalescent COVID-19.

Using immunoSEQ multiplex PCR, the repertoire was profiled, and TCRdb retains in-frame clones only, with some absent. Of approximately 100,000 clones in the sample, around 90% are singletons; the top ten hold about 6.5%. Trimming cost V 7 bases and J 6 bases, with 15 bases left between them. CDR3 length: 13 amino acids. The V gene's germline CDR1 is MNHEY and CDR2 SMNVEV (reference sequence). The origin of this receptor is a woman aged 55-75 years with acute or convalescent COVID-19. The chain combines TRBV27 with TRBJ1-1; no clear D. Sample: peripheral blood. This CDR3 is CASTRWAGAEAFF. The CDR3 DNA follows: TGTGCCAGCACCAGATGGGCGGGAGCTGAAGCTTTCTTT.